Listed below are T cell receptor beta chains from one sample, sequenced in a study of human T cells and chemical hapten exposure. TCRdb re-called the RACE reads through MiXCR, storing one row per CDR3 protein. Of some 200,000 distinct CDR3 sequences listed, approximately 29% are singletons. This specimen was whole blood, taken in connection with sensitization to the hapten diphenylcyclopropenone (DPC). The source of these receptors is a woman aged 30 to 39 with alopecia areata. Some clones in this sample may be carry-over from other donors' samples. Both conserved end residues are part of each CDR3. The D gene is left open where the match is weak. Clone size is shown for a subset of rows, as once, few, many or a class of expanded clone.

TRBV5-1,TRBD1,TRBJ1-5,few,CASSSDRDQPQHF,TGCGCCAGCAGCTCGGACAGGGATCAGCCCCAGCATTTT
TRBV9,TRBD2,TRBJ2-1,.,CASSLTSGVYNEQFF,TGTGCCAGCAGCTTGACTAGCGGGGTCTACAATGAGCAGTTCTTC
TRBV5-1,.,TRBJ1-5,many,CASSLVGGSQPQHF,TGCGCCAGCAGCTTGGTGGGGGGCAGTCAGCCCCAGCATTTT
TRBV20-1,TRBD1,TRBJ1-2,few,CSAPNQGGLYGYTF,TGCAGTGCTCCCAACCAGGGGGGTCTATATGGCTACACCTTC
TRBV7-9,.,TRBJ1-6,few,CASSLTDGSPLHF,TGTGCCAGCAGCTTAACAGATGGATCACCCCTCCACTTT
TRBV10-3,TRBD1,TRBJ2-1,few,CAMAGGSYNEQFF,TGTGCCATGGCAGGGGGATCCTACAATGAGCAGTTCTTC
TRBV29-1,TRBD2,TRBJ2-7,.,CSVKMALAGEQYF,TGCAGCGTCAAGATGGCACTAGCGGGTGAGCAGTACTTC
TRBV21-1,.,TRBJ2-7,few,CASSKRTEPDYEQYF,TGTGCCAGCAGCAAAAGGACGGAGCCTGACTACGAGCAGTACTTC
TRBV7-2,TRBD2,TRBJ2-3,.,CASSLEGGRATDTQYF,TGTGCCAGCAGCTTAGAGGGCGGGAGGGCCACAGATACGCAGTATTTT
TRBV7-9,.,TRBJ2-3,.,CASSPPGGDTQYF,TGTGCCAGCAGCCCACCTGGGGGAGATACGCAGTATTTT
TRBV6-5,.,TRBJ1-2,.,CASSFGGDGIIYGYTF,TGTGCCAGCAGTTTTGGAGGGGACGGAATAATCTATGGCTACACCTTC
TRBV2,TRBD1,TRBJ2-3,.,CASSEWGQGASTDTQYF,TGTGCCAGCAGTGAATGGGGACAGGGCGCTAGCACAGATACGCAGTATTTT
TRBV29-1,TRBD2,TRBJ2-3,.,CSVASGSFVGDTQYF,TGCAGCGTGGCTAGCGGGAGCTTTGTTGGAGATACGCAGTATTTT
TRBV28,.,TRBJ1-6,few,CASVQGDNSPLHF,TGTGCCAGCGTACAGGGCGATAATTCACCCCTCCACTTT
TRBV28,.,TRBJ2-2,few,CASGGGNTGELFF,TGTGCCTCTGGGGGAGGGAACACCGGGGAGCTGTTTTTT
TRBV7-2,.,TRBJ2-2,.,CASSLVLLTGRRNTGELFF,TGTGCCAGCAGCTTAGTTTTGTTGACGGGTAGGAGAAACACCGGGGAGCTGTTTTTT
TRBV24-1,TRBD1,TRBJ2-3,.,CATSDRDSPKMTDTQYF,TGTGCCACCAGTGATCGGGACAGCCCAAAAATGACAGATACGCAGTATTTT
TRBV5-1,TRBD1,TRBJ2-1,.,CASSSPGTEQFF,TGCGCCAGCAGCTCCCCCGGGACAGAACAGTTCTTC
TRBV7-2,.,TRBJ2-5,few,CASSRPSETQYF,TGTGCCAGCAGCCGACCTTCGGAGACCCAGTACTTC
TRBV29-1,.,TRBJ1-1,.,CSVEVGWGGRTEAFF,TGCAGCGTTGAAGTAGGCTGGGGGGGGCGGACTGAAGCTTTCTTT
TRBV7-8,.,TRBJ1-4,.,CASSLGGGKLFF,TGTGCCAGCAGCTTGGGTGGGGGAAAACTGTTTTTT